This T cell receptor (beta chain) was identified in a study of T cell responses to AZD1222 COVID-19 vaccine. Study as a whole: Pooled samples include second doses given at about 4 or 12 weeks. The study, taken as a whole, reports: An increase in Spike-specific TCR breadth and depth was observed after two AZD1222 doses. Repertoires in all cases were sampled only once the peak T cell response had passed. Seropositive status at baseline applied to only a handful of AZD1222 recipients.

As concerns this clone: What it binds is not known.

Data came from immunoSEQ multiplex PCR; TCRdb stores just in-frame clones and leaves some out. The sample contains tens of thousands of clones, 85% of which appear only once. The germline V and J ends were trimmed by 6 bases and 6 bases, with 18 bases remaining between them. Germline V CDR1 and CDR2: MNHEY, SMNVEV (reference sequence). The CDR3 extends over 14 amino acids. This sequence originates from an adult in good health. The material sequenced was peripheral blood, taken on day 0 of AZD1222 vaccination. The J gene is TRBJ2-7, the V gene TRBV27; the D gene is possibly TRBD2 (5 bases). The CDR3 sequence is CASSLFRTSAEQYF. As DNA, the CDR3 is TGTGCCAGCAGCCTTTTCCGGACTTCAGCCGAGCAGTACTTC.